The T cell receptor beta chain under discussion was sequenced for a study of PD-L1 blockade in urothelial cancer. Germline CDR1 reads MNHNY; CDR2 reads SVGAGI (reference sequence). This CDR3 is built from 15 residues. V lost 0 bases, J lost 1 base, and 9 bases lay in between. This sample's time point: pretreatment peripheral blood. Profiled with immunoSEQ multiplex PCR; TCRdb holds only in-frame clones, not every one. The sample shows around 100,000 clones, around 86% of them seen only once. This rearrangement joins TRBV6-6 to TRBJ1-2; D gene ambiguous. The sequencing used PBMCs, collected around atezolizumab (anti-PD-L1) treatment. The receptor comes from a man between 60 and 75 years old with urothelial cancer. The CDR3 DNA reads TGTGCCAGCAGTTACTCGACTGGCCTTAACTATGGCTACACCTTC. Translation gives CASSYSTGLNYGYTF.